This entry concerns a single T cell receptor (beta chain). The antigen remains unidentified. With a J-beta primer mix and a sample-barcoded 5' primer, a second PCR ran roughly 6 to 12 cycles. All cDNA molecules were each tagged by a template-switch adaptor with 12 random nucleotides. Every sample produced at least 3 million CDR3-containing paired-end reads. TCRdb reprocessed the 5' RACE reads via MiXCR and lists one record per CDR3 protein. Of 1.2 million to 1.5 million distinct CDR3 sequences listed, roughly 59% are singletons. The germline V and J ends were trimmed by 3 bases and 0 bases, with 6 bases remaining between them. The CDR3 has 14 amino acids. Germline-derived CDR1 and CDR2 are MDHEN and SYDVKM. This record belongs to a study of blood T cells in healthy people across ages. Overall study findings and caveats: Roughly linearly, TCR beta diversity per million T cells fell as age increased.

The specimen was blood. V and J are TRBV28 and TRBJ2-4; D gene unclear. This clonotype was sampled from a man between 18 and 35 years old in good health. For the CDR3, the DNA is TGTGCCAGCAGTTTCCCGATAGCCAAAAACATTCAGTACTTC. Translation gives CASSFPIAKNIQYF.